This entry lists 28 T cell receptor beta chains sequenced from one sample in a study of blood T cell repertoires in COVID-19. The method was immunoSEQ multiplex PCR; TCRdb's version includes in-frame clones alone and lacks a portion of them. Of some 250,000 clones in the sample, around 85% were seen once. Material: peripheral blood. Every receptor here comes from a woman at least 80 years old with acute or convalescent COVID-19.

The chain carries TRBV20-1 and TRBJ2-1; 7 bases match TRBD1. J was trimmed by 5 bases and V by 3 bases; bases with no gene match: 4. CDR3 size: 13 residues. CDR1 and CDR2 (germline): DFQATT, SNEGSKA (reference sequence). CDR3 sequence: CSASGTDNNEQFF. CDR3 nucleotides: TGCAGTGCTAGTGGGACAGACAACAATGAGCAGTTCTTC.

The table lists this clone with a few counts. The chain recombines TRBV7-8 with TRBJ1-2; 7 nucleotides match TRBD1. Germline loops: CDR1 SGHVS, CDR2 FQNEAQ. CDR3 length: 14 residues. V dropped 3 bases and J dropped 5; count of bases not matched to a gene: 6. For the CDR3, the DNA is TGTGCCAGCAGCTTCCTGACAGGGAGTTATGGCTACACCTTC. It translates to CASSFLTGSYGYTF.

This clone has a handful of counts. The V call is TRBV3-1 (or the pseudogene TRBV3-2), the J call TRBJ1-1; maybe TRBD1 (6 bases). Trimming took 1 base from V and 1 from J, leaving 16 bases between them. The CDR3 sequence is 17 residues long. Germline V gene data show CDR1 as LGHDT and CDR2 as YNNKEL (reference sequence). The CDR3 DNA follows: TGTGCCAGCAGCCAAGGAGCGATGGGGGCAACGAACACTGAAGCTTTCTTT. Translating it yields CASSQGAMGATNTEAFF.

The chain links TRBV4-1 to TRBJ2-3, with 10 positions matching TRBD2. Per germline, CDR1 MGHRA and CDR2 YSYEKL. V lost 3 bases to trimming and J lost 0 bases; unmatched junction nucleotides: 9. CDR3 length: 18 amino acids. DNA for the CDR3: TGCGCCAGCAGCCAGGACCTCCGGACTAGCGGTAGCACAGATACGCAGTATTTT. It is translated as CASSQDLRTSGSTDTQYF.

The rearrangement uses TRBV28 and TRBJ1-1; TRBD1 aligns across 7 bases. The CDR3 is 11 residues long. The V and J ends lost 11 bases and 5 bases, in that order; junction bases with no gene match: 5. Germline CDR1 is MDHEN and CDR2 is SYDVKM. CDR3 DNA: TGTGCCTCGACAGGGTTTACTGAAGCTTTCTTT. Protein: CASTGFTEAFF.

The chain carries TRBV15 and TRBJ1-1; a weak D match, TRBD1 (5 bases). CDR3 length: 14 amino acids. V was shortened by 8 bases and J by 8 bases, with 21 bases between the two germline ends. Per germline, CDR1 LNHNV and CDR2 YYDKDF (reference sequence). Here the CDR3 reads CATSRDYTEREAFF. In DNA, the CDR3 is TGTGCCACCTCTCGGGACTACACGGAGCGGGAAGCTTTCTTT.

CDR3 sequence reads: CASSPSDRAGTEAFF. Written as DNA, the CDR3 is TGTGCCAGCAGTCCCTCTGACAGGGCGGGAACTGAAGCTTTCTTT. The chain recombines TRBV3-1 (or the pseudogene TRBV3-2) with TRBJ1-1; TRBD1 matches at 7 bases. Germline V gene lookup returns CDR1 LGHDT and CDR2 YNNKEL (reference sequence). The CDR3 extends over 15 amino acids. V lost 6 bases to trimming and J lost 5 bases; unmatched junction nucleotides: 12.

Worth noting for this clone: Other DNA variants within this sample encode the same CDR3. The rearrangement joins TRBV6-5 to TRBJ1-5, with 7 bases aligning to TRBD1. The ends lost 6 bases at V and 1 base at J; junction bases unmatched: 6. The CDR3 is made up of 15 amino acids. Germline V gene data show CDR1 as MNHEY and CDR2 as SVGAGI. The CDR3 bases are TGTGCCAGCAGCCTAGACAGGGCCAGCAATCAGCCCCAGCATTTT. Its protein product is CASSLDRASNQPQHF.

V and J are TRBV19 and TRBJ1-5; 9 nucleotides align to TRBD1. Germline CDR1 is LNHDA and CDR2 is SQIVND (reference sequence). The CDR3 runs to 15 residues. V shed 4 bases, J shed 3 bases, and the junction held 4 bases outside the gene matches. The CDR3 DNA sequence: TGTGCCAGTAGTACGACAGGGGGAGACAATCAGCCCCAGCATTTT. Encoded protein: CASSTTGGDNQPQHF.

The chain joins TRBV11-2 to TRBJ2-5; D may be TRBD2 (5 bases). Germline V gene data show CDR1 as SGHAT and CDR2 as FQNNGV. The CDR3 covers 12 residues. V lost 2 bases and J 5 bases, leaving 6 bases between the germline ends. CDR3 sequence reads: CASSLRGETQYF. In DNA form, the CDR3 reads TGTGCCAGCAGCTTACGAGGGGAGACCCAGTACTTC.

The rearrangement uses TRBV9 and TRBJ2-1; possibly TRBD1 for D (6 bases). The CDR3 consists of 14 residues. Germline loops: CDR1 SGDLS, CDR2 YYNGEE. Trimming removed 4 bases from V and 8 bases from J, with 16 bases in between. In DNA, the CDR3 is TGTGCCAGCAGCCCCCGACCGCGACAGGATGAGCAGTTCTTC. Translation gives CASSPRPRQDEQFF.

This sequence joins TRBV3-1 (or the pseudogene TRBV3-2) and TRBJ1-2; 8 bases match TRBD1. The CDR3 totals 14 residues. With V trimmed by 3 bases and J by 4 bases, 4 bases remained unmatched. CDR1 and CDR2 (germline): LGHDT, YNNKEL (reference sequence). CDR3 coding DNA: TGTGCCAGCAGCCAGGCCGGGACAGGCTATGGCTACACCTTC. Encoded protein: CASSQAGTGYGYTF.

The V and J genes are TRBV6-2 or TRBV6-3 and TRBJ2-7, with TRBD1 as a possible D gene (6 bases). Trimming left V 4 bases short and J 3 bases short, with 19 bases between. This CDR3 region has 16 residues. The germline V gene has CDR1 MNHEY and CDR2 SVGEGT. The CDR3: CASSSPGVRLYYEQYF. In DNA form, the CDR3 reads TGTGCCAGCAGTTCCCCAGGGGTCCGACTCTACTACGAGCAGTACTTC.

V is TRBV5-8 and J is TRBJ1-1, with TRBD1 identical over 7 bases. The CDR3 totals 14 residues. CDR1 is SGHTS, CDR2 YDEGEE, per germline. The V gene end was trimmed by 0 bases and the J gene end by 4 bases; junction bases not matched to a gene: 3. CDR3 in amino acids: CASSLGQGSTEAFF. In nucleotides, the CDR3 is TGTGCCAGCAGCTTGGGACAGGGAAGCACTGAAGCTTTCTTT.

This clone was counted only a few times. V is TRBV28 and J is TRBJ1-5; D gene ambiguous. Germline lookup yields CDR1 MDHEN and CDR2 SYDVKM. Trimming left V 10 bases short and J 4 bases short, with 23 bases between. The CDR3 length is 16 residues. The CDR3 nucleotides are TGTGCCATCTCAACGGTCGAGGGAGATGGAAATCAGCCCCAGCATTTT. Amino acids: CAISTVEGDGNQPQHF.

A single count supports this clone. The chain recombines TRBV2 with TRBJ2-1; possibly TRBD1 for D (6 bases). V lost 7 bases, J lost 2 bases, and 12 bases lay in between. From germline, CDR1 is SNHLY and CDR2 FYNNEI. This CDR3 has 14 residues. The CDR3 DNA reads as TGTGCCAGCAAGTCAAGGGGGACCTACAATGAGCAGTTCTTC. Protein: CASKSRGTYNEQFF. The full variable domain, with the rest looked up from reference TRBV2 and TRBJ2-1, is EPEVTQTPSHQVTQMGQEVILRCVPISNHLYFYWYRQILGQKVEFLVSFYNNEISEKSEIFDDQFSVERPDGSNFTLKIRSTKLEDSAMYFCASKSRGTYNEQFFGPGTRLTVL.

This clone showed up just once. This chain links TRBV6-5 with TRBJ1-5, with D maybe TRBD1 (5 bases). CDR3 size: 14 residues. Trimming stripped 7 bases from V and 5 bases from J, with 15 bases between. Germline V gives CDR1 MNHEY, CDR2 SVGAGI. This chain's CDR3 is CASNGGRLDQPQHF. As DNA, the CDR3 is TGTGCCAGCAACGGGGGACGTTTAGATCAGCCCCAGCATTTT.

CDR3 bases: TGTGCCAGCAGCCAAGAAGGAACAGGTCATAATGAAAAACTGTTTTTT. As protein: CASSQEGTGHNEKLFF. This chain joins TRBV3-1 (or the pseudogene TRBV3-2) and TRBJ1-4, with D possibly TRBD1 on 5 matching bases. The germline gives CDR1 LGHDT, CDR2 YNNKEL (reference sequence). The CDR3 sequence is 16 residues long. V gave up 0 bases and J gave up 4 bases, with 12 bases separating them.

V is TRBV7-8 and J is TRBJ2-1; D unresolved. V was trimmed by 4 bases and J by 0 bases, leaving 16 bases between them. Germline lookup yields CDR1 SGHVS and CDR2 FQNEAQ. CDR3 length: 17 amino acids. CDR3 DNA sequence: TGTGCCAGCAGCTCTGTCAGGAAAGAAAGCTCCTACAATGAGCAGTTCTTC. This codes for CASSSVRKESSYNEQFF.

This rearrangement joins TRBV7-8 to TRBJ2-7, with 7 bases fitting TRBD1. Germline trimming cut 5 bases from V and 4 bases from J; bases unmatched to any gene: 14. In germline, CDR1 is SGHVS, CDR2 FQNEAQ. The CDR3 totals 16 residues. The CDR3 DNA is TGTGCCAGCAGCAAGAGACAGGGTTTGAGGAGGTACGAGCAGTACTTC. It encodes CASSKRQGLRRYEQYF.

The rearrangement uses TRBV7-3 and TRBJ2-2; D unresolved. CDR3 size: 14 residues. The germline V and J ends were trimmed by 5 bases and 6 bases, with 13 bases remaining between them. Germline V lookup: CDR1 SGHTA, CDR2 FQGTGA. CDR3 in amino acids: CASSLNGVAGELFF. The CDR3 bases are TGTGCCAGCAGCCTAAATGGAGTTGCCGGGGAGCTGTTTTTT.

The chain has TRBV19 and TRBJ2-1; TRBD2 aligns across 9 bases. The ends lost 3 bases at V and 7 bases at J; junction bases unmatched: 10. Per germline, CDR1 LNHDA and CDR2 SQIVND (reference sequence). This CDR3 comprises 16 residues. CDR3 bases: TGTGCCAGTAGTATGGCTAGCGGGGTGCCTCGGAATGAGCAGTTCTTC. This encodes CASSMASGVPRNEQFF. Looking up the rest from reference TRBV19 and TRBJ2-1 gives the full variable domain: DGGITQSPKYLFRKEGQNVTLSCEQNLNHDAMYWYRQDPGQGLRLIYYSQIVNDFQKGDIAEGYSVSREKKESFPLTVTSAQKNPTAFYLCASSMASGVPRNEQFFGPGTRLTVL.

This chain joins TRBV7-2 and TRBJ1-2; 12 bases align to TRBD1. With V trimmed by 0 bases and J by 8 bases, 16 bases remained unmatched. From germline, CDR1 is SGHTA and CDR2 FQGNSA. CDR3 length: 19 residues. DNA of the CDR3: TGTGCCAGCAGCTTAGCCTCGGGGACAGGGGGCGCCATTAGGATCGGCTACACCTTC. Translated: CASSLASGTGGAIRIGYTF. The entire variable domain, with the rest obtained from reference TRBV7-2 and TRBJ1-2, is as follows: GAGVSQSPSNKVTEKGKDVELRCDPISGHTALYWYRQSLGQGLEFLIYFQGNSAPDKSGLPSDRFSAERTGGSVSTLTIQRTQQEDSAVYLCASSLASGTGGAIRIGYTFGSGTRLTVV.

The chain recombines TRBV30 with TRBJ2-2; D remains ambiguous. CDR3 size: 15 residues. Trimming removed 1 base at V and 6 bases at J, with 15 bases between. Germline V gene lookup returns CDR1 GTSNPN and CDR2 SVGIG (reference sequence). The CDR3 DNA sequence: TGTGCCTGGAGTGAATCCGGGTTCAAGGCCGGGGAGCTGTTTTTT. Amino acids: CAWSESGFKAGELFF.

The rearrangement joins TRBV5-1 to TRBJ1-5; D remains unclear. Germline V gene data show CDR1 as SGHRS and CDR2 as YFSETQ. CDR3 length: 15 residues. Trimming took 1 base from V and 0 from J, leaving 8 bases between them. Here the CDR3 DNA reads TGCGCCAGCAGCTTGACGGGATATAGCAATCAGCCCCAGCATTTT. Translating gives CASSLTGYSNQPQHF.

The V and J genes are TRBV19 and TRBJ1-6, with D possibly TRBD1 on 6 matching bases. V was trimmed by 10 bases and J by 0 bases, leaving 16 bases between them. In germline, CDR1 is LNHDA, CDR2 SQIVND (reference sequence). CDR3 length: 16 amino acids. The CDR3 sequence: CATSSGQSSYNSPLHF. The CDR3 bases are TGTGCCACGAGCTCAGGACAGAGCTCCTATAATTCACCCCTCCACTTT. Based on the CDR3 plus reference TRBV19 and TRBJ1-6, the full variable domain is DGGITQSPKYLFRKEGQNVTLSCEQNLNHDAMYWYRQDPGQGLRLIYYSQIVNDFQKGDIAEGYSVSREKKESFPLTVTSAQKNPTAFYLCATSSGQSSYNSPLHFGNGTRLTVT.

The chain is built from TRBV30 and TRBJ1-4, with D possibly being TRBD1 (5 bases). The CDR3 totals 14 residues. Germline V gene lookup returns CDR1 GTSNPN and CDR2 SVGIG (reference sequence). The V end lost 5 bases, the J end lost 7 bases, and 17 bases lay between the germline ends. Written as DNA, the CDR3 is TGTGCCTGGGGCCAGGGAGGACCGAGTGAAAAACTGTTTTTT. Translating it yields CAWGQGGPSEKLFF.

The chain employs TRBV29-1 and TRBJ1-3; the D is unclear. The CDR3 has 16 residues. Germline V lookup: CDR1 SQVTM, CDR2 ANQGSEA. The ends were cut back, 1 base at V and 2 bases at J, with 15 bases in the middle. The chain's CDR3 is CSVEGARAETGNTIYF. The CDR3 region has the DNA TGCAGCGTTGAAGGGGCGAGGGCCGAGACTGGAAACACCATATATTTT.